The present TCR beta chain was sequenced within a study of cytomegalovirus exposure and HLA in healthy donors. A word on this clone: What it recognizes is unknown.

Findings of the study overall: A later analysis revealed that TCR association rates differed between HLA loci, peaking at DRB1 and bottoming out at HLA-C. The study had only CMV serostatus as immune exposure information.

Participants comprised healthy donors of bone marrow. PCR primers comprised 60 Vbeta and 13 Jbeta primers. Assay used: immunoSEQ multiplex PCR; TCRdb lists only in-frame clones, some missing. Among under 250,000 clones, less than 85% were seen once, and the ten largest hold 0.63%. The receptor's source is a man aged 18-30 years in good health and CMV-seronegative. Sequencing input: PBMCs.

CDR3 nucleotide sequence: TGTGCCAGCAGTCCAAGACAGGGGGCGGTGGACGAGCAGTACTTC. Amino acid sequence: CASSPRQGAVDEQYF. The V and J genes are TRBV28 and TRBJ2-7; TRBD1 aligns across 10 bases. Trimming removed 5 bases from V and 5 bases from J; junction bases left unmatched: 9. Germline CDR1 is MDHEN and CDR2 is SYDVKM. This CDR3 spans 15 amino acids.